These 31 T cell receptor beta chains were all obtained from the same sample, sequenced in a study of cytomegalovirus exposure and HLA in healthy donors. Method: immunoSEQ multiplex PCR; TCRdb's copy keeps in-frame clones and lacks some. The table has around 220,000 clones, roughly 88% seen once. The sequencing sample was made of PBMCs. The receptor set was obtained from a woman aged 25 to 45 in good health and CMV-seropositive.

The chain is built from TRBV6-6 and TRBJ2-1, with D possibly called TRBD1 or TRBD2 (5 bases each). The CDR3 runs 15 residues. Germline V gene lookup returns CDR1 MNHNY and CDR2 SVGAGI (reference sequence). V lost 0 bases to trimming and J lost 9 bases, with 15 bases between them. The CDR3 sequence: CASSYSDSRGGEQFF. The CDR3 nucleotides are TGTGCCAGCAGTTACTCCGACAGCCGTGGGGGTGAGCAGTTCTTC.

V is TRBV7-9 and J is TRBJ2-7; 9 positions agree with TRBD1. Germline assignment: CDR1 SEHNR and CDR2 FQNEAQ (reference sequence). The CDR3 loop spans 14 amino acids. The J segment lost 4 bases and the V segment lost 10 bases, leaving 11 bases of the junction unmatched. The DNA of the CDR3 is TGTGCCATCAGGGGGGGACAGGGACCATACGAGCAGTACTTC. It specifies CAIRGGQGPYEQYF.

The CDR3 nucleotides are TGTGCCAGCAGCTTAGCCGTCGGGATCTCCTACGAGCAGTACTTC. It translates to CASSLAVGISYEQYF. This chain uses TRBV7-9 with TRBJ2-7, with a possible D match to TRBD2 (5 bases). V was trimmed by 0 bases and J by 0 bases, leaving 9 bases between them. Per germline, CDR1 SEHNR and CDR2 FQNEAQ (reference sequence). The CDR3 runs to 15 residues. Together with reference TRBV7-9 and TRBJ2-7, the CDR3 gives the full variable domain: DTGVSQNPRHKITKRGQNVTFRCDPISEHNRLYWYRQTLGQGPEFLTYFQNEAQLEKSRLLSDRFSAERPKGSFSTLEIQRTEQGDSAMYLCASSLAVGISYEQYFGPGTRLTVT.

This clone was seen once. The J gene is TRBJ2-1, the V gene TRBV5-1; 10 bases align to TRBD1. The V segment lost 0 bases and the J segment 5 bases; nucleotides outside the gene matches: 5. CDR3 size: 16 residues. CDR1 and CDR2 (germline): SGHRS, YFSETQ. The CDR3 DNA is TGCGCCAGCAGCTTGGGGGGGACAGGGGTCCACAATGAGCAGTTCTTC. Its translation is CASSLGGTGVHNEQFF.

Here the CDR3 reads CASSLRTGPYQETQYF. DNA of the CDR3: TGTGCCAGCAGCCTGAGGACAGGACCATACCAAGAGACCCAGTACTTC. V usage is TRBV7-6 and J usage is TRBJ2-5; 7 bases are a match to TRBD1. After removal of 5 bases from V and 0 bases from J, the junction contained 9 bases not matched to a gene. The CDR3 runs 16 residues. The germline V gene has CDR1 SGHVS and CDR2 FNYEAQ.

The chain joins TRBV29-1 to TRBJ1-4; 8 nucleotides agree with TRBD1. Germline V gene lookup returns CDR1 SQVTM and CDR2 ANQGSEA. Trimming cost V 5 bases and J 5 bases; bases outside gene matches: 1. This CDR3 is 12 amino acids long. The CDR3, as DNA: TGCAGCGTTACAGGGGGAAATGAAAAACTGTTTTTT. Encoded protein: CSVTGGNEKLFF.

The J gene is TRBJ1-2, the V gene TRBV4-1, with D possibly matching TRBD1 (5 bases). Looked up from germline, CDR1 is MGHRA and CDR2 is YSYEKL. With 0 bases removed from V and 4 bases from J, the gap between germline ends came to 15 bases. This CDR3 contains 16 residues. DNA for the CDR3: TGCGCCAGCAGCCAAGATGGGGGGACGCTCCTCTATGGCTACACCTTC. Protein: CASSQDGGTLLYGYTF.

This chain joins TRBV27 and TRBJ2-6, with 7 bases matching TRBD1. This CDR3 comprises 16 residues. The germline V gene encodes CDR1 MNHEY and CDR2 SMNVEV (reference sequence). With 2 bases clipped from V and 2 bases from J, the junction kept 3 bases outside the gene matches. This chain's CDR3 is CASSLQQGAGANVLTF. CDR3 nucleotide sequence: TGTGCCAGCAGTTTACAGCAGGGGGCTGGGGCCAACGTCCTGACTTTC.

The V and J genes are TRBV4-2 and TRBJ2-1, with TRBD2 identical over 9 bases. Germline-derived CDR1 and CDR2 are LGHNA and YNFKEQ. This CDR3 is built from 15 residues. Unmatched junction bases numbered 9, after V lost 8 bases and J lost 4 bases. The CDR3 nucleotides are TGTGCCAGCGGACTCGGGACTAGCAATTACAATGAGCAGTTCTTC. Protein: CASGLGTSNYNEQFF.

This chain uses TRBV27 with TRBJ2-3; D remains unclear. Trimming took 4 bases from V and 6 from J, leaving 2 bases between them. Germline V gene sequence: CDR1 MNHEY, CDR2 SMNVEV (reference sequence). This CDR3 region has 10 residues. The CDR3 DNA sequence: TGTGCCAGCAGTTGGGATACGCAGTATTTT. As protein: CASSWDTQYF.

The chain combines TRBV20-1 with TRBJ1-2; D uncertain. CDR1 and CDR2 from the germline V gene are DFQATT and SNEGSKA (reference sequence). Trimming stripped 2 bases from V and 7 bases from J, with 8 bases between. The CDR3 runs 11 residues. The CDR3 reads CSARLRVGYTF. CDR3 bases: TGCAGTGCTAGATTAAGGGTTGGCTACACCTTC.

The chain combines TRBV7-9 with TRBJ1-4, with 8 bases fitting TRBD1. Trimming took 3 bases from V and 8 from J; bases not matched to a gene: 11. CDR3 length: 16 amino acids. CDR1 SEHNR and CDR2 FQNEAQ come from the germline V gene (reference sequence). CDR3 region: CASSLSTGGYREKLFF. The CDR3 DNA reads as TGTGCCAGCAGCTTGAGTACAGGGGGATATCGAGAAAAACTGTTTTTT.

The gene calls are TRBV29-1 and TRBJ2-5, with 7 bases aligning to TRBD1. The CDR3 is 9 amino acids. Germline V gene lookup returns CDR1 SQVTM and CDR2 ANQGSEA. V shed 7 bases, J shed 11 bases, and the junction held 4 bases outside the gene matches. CDR3 region: CSATGVQYF. The CDR3 DNA is TGCAGCGCAACAGGGGTTCAGTACTTC. Together with reference TRBV29-1 and TRBJ2-5, the CDR3 gives the full variable domain: SAVISQKPSRDICQRGTSLTIQCQVDSQVTMMFWYRQQPGQSLTLIATANQGSEATYESGFVIDKFPISRPNLTFSTLTVSNMSPEDSSIYLCSATGVQYFGPGTRLLVL.

This clone has only a few counts. The chain couples TRBV2 to TRBJ1-5; 8 bases fit TRBD1. The length of the CDR3 is 16 residues. CDR1 SNHLY and CDR2 FYNNEI come from the germline V gene. J was trimmed by 6 bases and V by 0 bases; bases with no gene match: 7. The CDR3 nucleotides read TGTGCCAGCAGTGAAGCGCGTGGACAGGGAAGTCAGCCCCAGCATTTT. Amino acid sequence: CASSEARGQGSQPQHF.

This chain links TRBV28 with TRBJ2-7, with D hard to call. Germline V lookup: CDR1 MDHEN, CDR2 SYDVKM. The CDR3 has 13 residues. The V end was cut by 8 bases, the J end by 3 bases, with 14 bases between. CDR3: CASQETRLYEQYF. The CDR3, as DNA: TGTGCCAGCCAAGAGACAAGACTCTACGAGCAGTACTTC.

V is TRBV29-1 and J is TRBJ1-1; no reliable D call. The CDR3 has 15 residues. The V gene lost 1 base and the J gene lost 1 base, with 13 bases spanning the gap. The V gene's germline CDR1 is SQVTM and CDR2 ANQGSEA. DNA of the CDR3: TGCAGCGTTGAAGGCGGGATCTTGAGGAACACTGAAGCTTTCTTT. Amino acids: CSVEGGILRNTEAFF.

The chain uses TRBV6-6 and TRBJ1-2; maybe TRBD1 (6 bases). This CDR3 comprises 14 residues. Germline lookup yields CDR1 MNHNY and CDR2 SVGAGI (reference sequence). V lost 6 bases and J 8 bases, leaving 19 bases between the germline ends. CDR3 DNA: TGTGCCAGCAGCTGGGATACAGGGCAAGGAGGCTACACCTTC. Translation gives CASSWDTGQGGYTF.

The chain uses TRBV15 and TRBJ1-2; maybe TRBD1 (5 bases). This CDR3 comprises 15 residues. The germline gives CDR1 LNHNV, CDR2 YYDKDF (reference sequence). Trimming cost V 1 base and J 2 bases, with 11 bases left between them. The CDR3 DNA reads TGTGCCACCAGCAGAGGTTGGGACGGAAACTATGGCTACACCTTC. Its protein is CATSRGWDGNYGYTF.

The sample holds a few counts of this clone. The rearrangement uses TRBV29-1 and TRBJ1-4; D not certain. With 6 bases removed from V and 0 bases from J, the gap between germline ends came to 11 bases. Germline lookup yields CDR1 SQVTM and CDR2 ANQGSEA. This CDR3 is built from 14 residues. The CDR3 nucleotides read TGCAGCGTATTCGGGGTTGCAACTAATGAAAAACTGTTTTTT. It translates to CSVFGVATNEKLFF.

The chain has TRBV4-1 and TRBJ2-7, with 8 bases fitting TRBD2. Germline lookup yields CDR1 MGHRA and CDR2 YSYEKL. CDR3 size: 16 residues. Unmatched junction bases numbered 11, after V lost 1 base and J lost 6 bases. In nucleotides, the CDR3 is TGCGCCAGCAGCCAAGGCGGGACTAGTGGTAAGATCGAGCAGTACTTC. This sequence encodes CASSQGGTSGKIEQYF.

The count of this clone is one. This sequence joins TRBV11-3 and TRBJ2-7, with D tentatively TRBD1 (6 bases). V was pared by 2 bases and J by 1 base, with 12 bases between. CDR1 and CDR2 (germline): SGHNT, YENEEA. This CDR3 comprises 15 residues. The CDR3 bases are TGTGCCAGCAGCTTAAAACAGGGACCTTCCTACGAGCAGTACTTC. It encodes CASSLKQGPSYEQYF.

The V call is TRBV28, the J call TRBJ2-6, with TRBD1 matching 11 bases. There are 17 residues in the CDR3. The V gene's germline CDR1 is MDHEN and CDR2 SYDVKM. Losses at the gene ends were 6 bases for V and 4 bases for J; bases not matched to a gene: 8. The CDR3 DNA reads as TGTGCCAGCAGACCTGGACAGGGGGCGCCCGGGGCCAACGTCCTGACTTTC. This encodes CASRPGQGAPGANVLTF.

This clone was found once. V usage is TRBV27 and J usage is TRBJ2-7; a weak D match, TRBD2 (6 bases). The CDR3 loop spans 14 amino acids. V lost 3 bases and J 5 bases, leaving 14 bases between the germline ends. CDR1 is MNHEY and CDR2 is SMNVEV in the germline V gene (reference sequence). The CDR3 sequence is CASSLGGMRNEQYF. In DNA form, the CDR3 reads TGTGCCAGCAGTTTGGGGGGTATGAGGAACGAGCAGTACTTC.

The rearrangement links TRBV9 to TRBJ2-2, with 9 bases lining up with TRBD2. Per the germline V gene, CDR1 is SGDLS and CDR2 is YYNGEE. Germline trimming cut 0 bases from V and 4 bases from J; bases unmatched to any gene: 13. CDR3 size: 19 residues. The CDR3 sequence: CASSVGVLREGLGTGELFF. CDR3 sequence (DNA): TGTGCCAGCAGCGTAGGCGTCTTGCGGGAGGGCCTCGGCACCGGGGAGCTGTTTTTT.

This chain connects TRBV10-3 to TRBJ2-3; D is ambiguous. The CDR3 sequence is 14 residues long. The V end was cut by 11 bases, the J end by 2 bases, with 17 bases between. Germline V lookup: CDR1 ENHRY, CDR2 SYGVKD. CDR3: CAASASLSTDTQYF. CDR3 nucleotides: TGTGCCGCCTCGGCGTCTCTGTCCACAGATACGCAGTATTTT.

This clone appeared a few times. The chain recombines TRBV28 with TRBJ1-2, with D unresolved. The CDR3 runs 13 residues. Trimming cost V 6 bases and J 9 bases, with 17 bases left between them. Germline CDR1 and CDR2: MDHEN and SYDVKM. The CDR3 spells CASSPWEPGSYTF. CDR3 DNA sequence: TGTGCCAGCAGCCCCTGGGAGCCCGGCAGCTACACCTTC.

The chain links TRBV11-2 to TRBJ2-5; possible D gene TRBD1, 5 bases. This CDR3 spans 14 amino acids. From germline, CDR1 is SGHAT and CDR2 FQNNGV. V dropped 2 bases and J dropped 2 bases, with 9 bases sitting between them. The CDR3 loop is CASSLMTAQETQYF. CDR3 sequence (DNA): TGTGCCAGCAGCTTAATGACAGCTCAAGAGACCCAGTACTTC.

The chain has TRBV19 and TRBJ2-1, with D unresolved. The V end lost 3 bases, the J end lost 3 bases, and 12 bases lay between the germline ends. The CDR3 totals 15 residues. Germline CDR1 is LNHDA and CDR2 is SQIVND (reference sequence). CDR3: CASSIRYSDYNEQFF. CDR3 coding DNA: TGTGCCAGTAGTATTCGGTATTCGGACTACAATGAGCAGTTCTTC.

This clone showed up just once. The V and J genes are TRBV30 and TRBJ1-2; maybe TRBD1 (5 bases). CDR1 and CDR2 (germline): GTSNPN, SVGIG (reference sequence). Trimming took off 5 bases at V and 3 bases at J, with 13 bases between the two ends. The CDR3 totals 13 residues. The CDR3 here is CAWSASRDYGYTF. CDR3 bases: TGTGCCTGGTCGGCGTCCAGGGACTATGGCTACACCTTC.

This chain links TRBV9 with TRBJ2-2, with D perhaps given as TRBD1 or TRBD2 (5 bases each). Germline CDR1 is SGDLS and CDR2 is YYNGEE. This CDR3 is 15 amino acids long. The V gene lost 0 bases and the J gene lost 4 bases, with 10 bases spanning the gap. This CDR3 is CASSVDVGTTGELFF. The CDR3 nucleotides read TGTGCCAGCAGCGTAGATGTAGGGACCACCGGGGAGCTGTTTTTT.

The sample holds a few counts of this clone. The chain uses TRBV30 and TRBJ1-2; 7 nucleotides align to TRBD1. The CDR3 sequence is 12 residues long. The ends lost 4 bases at V and 2 bases at J; junction bases unmatched: 1. CDR1 GTSNPN and CDR2 SVGIG come from the germline V gene (reference sequence). Written as DNA, the CDR3 is TGTGCCTGGACAGGGGGAAACTATGGCTACACCTTC. Translated, it gives CAWTGGNYGYTF.